Reported below is one T cell receptor beta chain. Its antigen is unknown. Base qualities are not provided; no much larger clone lies one nucleotide away. This sample is drawn from a study of T cells in localized non-small cell lung cancer (dated by TCRdb to the early 2020s). With respect to the entire study: T cell repertoires of some 240 early-stage NSCLC patients were analyzed, with tumors being compared against uninvolved tumor-adjacent lungs. The cohort comprised roughly 220 treatment-naïve NSCLC patients with resected, localized lung tumors. A mean age of approximately 66 years was recorded for the NSCLC patients, of whom more than 120 were male and more than 95 were female.

The germline V gene yields SNHLY for CDR1 and FYNNEI for CDR2. V is pared back by 5 bases and J by 2 bases, with 4 bases lying between the germline termini. The CDR3 covers 12 residues, taking in both the cysteine and the phenylalanine. Solely the CDR3 DNA is kept, with 36 bases framed from the first base. General conclusions and limits of the study: Because multi-region tumor sequencing was not performed, intratumor heterogeneity could not be ruled out. Because the study design was exploratory, TCR variables were selected using unadjusted p-values without false-discovery rate correction. Higher T cell density in blood was associated with longer overall survival, whereas higher clonality in adjacent lung was associated with shorter survival. Of the top 100 tumor clones, a median of about 53 were detected in paired uninvolved adjacent lung; around 30 were also among that lung's top 100. The highest T cell clonality was observed in uninvolved tumor-adjacent lung, where clonality exceeded that of tumor, suggesting that antigenic responses were more focused in uninvolved tumor-adjacent lung.

The immunoSEQ Assay was used to sequence TCR beta CDR3 regions from DNA. Processing in the source paper ran as follows. T cell density was computed as TCR beta template counts normalized to usable DNA estimated by amplifying housekeeping genes. The preseqR package was used to estimate richness by extrapolating to 400,000 templates for PBMC samples and to 120,000 templates for tissue samples. Clonality was defined by subtracting Pielou's evenness from one. Tissue-enriched TCRs were identified through differential abundance testing performed on productive amino-acid clonotypes, with a minimum total count of 5 and an alpha of 0.1. The Jaccard Index and the Morisita Overlap Index were used to measure how much the repertoires overlapped between compartments. GLIPH grouped TCR beta CDR3s together with public tetramer-defined viral CDR3s, and a viral motif had to include at least three viral sequences and also show V-gene enrichment. In TCRdb, the immuneACCESS table is reduced to in-frame sequences with V and J assigned. These tables do not hold every clone; where another copy was compared, an unresolved V gene accounts for under half, and the others remain unexplained. V, J and clone size were drawn from that table, and D and trimming were deduced from the DNA. A total of more than 70,000 clones appear in this sample, approximately 84% of them only once. 2.8% of the sample lies in the top ten.

At diagnosis, peripheral blood, uninvolved tumor-adjacent lung and tumor were collected and were preserved as a mix of fresh-frozen and FFPE material. Blood samples were analyzed as peripheral blood mononuclear cells for TCR repertoire profiling. The rearranged chain carries TRBV2 and TRBJ1-3; no D gene call is confident. The specimen was peripheral blood, collected before any cancer treatment. This clonotype was sampled from a man between 35 and 75 years old with stage I lung adenocarcinoma. Here is the DNA: TGTGCCAGCAGTTTGACTGGAAACACCATATATTTT. This translates into CASSLTGNTIYF.